This T cell receptor (beta chain) was sequenced for a study of Graves' ophthalmopathy and Graves' hyperthyroidism. Study information: Samples of peripheral blood were obtained at initial diagnosis, prior to treatment of any kind. Broader study findings: Blood samples also showed most expanded thyroid clonotypes exceeding 0.001 frequency.

Hyperthyroidism qualified as stable when ophthalmopathy did not develop within 18 months of follow-up. As the starting material, more than 7.5 ml of fresh peripheral blood yielded the PBMCs. The sample holds many counts of this clonotype. Antigen: not known. V lost 0 bases, J lost 9 bases, and 9 bases lay in between. This CDR3 is built from 14 residues. Amplified TCR beta CDR3 regions were obtained using RNA transcripts as template. Second-round multiplex PCR came after a first-round RT-PCR that employed HTBI primers. TCRdb recomputed calls from the multiplex PCR reads with MiXCR, one row per CDR3 protein. This repertoire shows 680,000 or so distinct CDR3 sequences, around a fifth found once; its top ten account for more than 5.5%.

This TCR was sampled from a woman aged 18-30 years with stable Graves' hyperthyroidism. Some clones in this sample may be carry-over from other donors' samples. This chain links TRBV12-3 or TRBV12-4 with TRBJ1-6; TRBD1 is a possible D gene (5 bases). The source material was peripheral blood. Here the CDR3 reads CASSLAGTFSPLHF. The CDR3, as DNA: TGTGCCAGCAGTTTAGCGGGGACCTTTTCACCCCTCCACTTT.